This T cell receptor beta chain was identified in a study of neurological immune-mediated disorders. Across the study: A relapsing-remitting course was seen in most of the 34 multiple sclerosis patients and a secondary progressive course in 3. Regarding the study as a whole: No link was found between any clinical or MRI feature and the multiple sclerosis repertoire cluster.

It was by 5'RACE with 10-nucleotide random UMIs that the cDNA was made. TCRdb re-derived calls from the 5' RACE reads in MiXCR, one entry per CDR3 protein. The sample carries 45,000 to 50,000 distinct CDR3 sequences, around 4.5% recorded once. Germline lookup yields CDR1 SGHRS and CDR2 YFSETQ. The CDR3 extends over 13 amino acids. V gave up 0 bases and J gave up 9 bases, with 10 bases separating them. Concerning this clonotype itself: No antigen is known for it.

The source is a woman aged 55-70 years with multiple sclerosis. The V gene is TRBV5-1, the J gene TRBJ2-1; no clear D gene. Input material: PBMCs. Here the CDR3 DNA reads TGCGCCAGCAGCTTGGAAAGGTTGGGTGAGCAGTTCTTC. Its protein is CASSLERLGEQFF.